The T cell receptor (beta chain) under discussion was sequenced for a study of Ad26.COV2.S vaccination and SARS-CoV-2 variants. Study-wide background: Administration of Ad26.COV2.S was intramuscular, either once or twice 56 days apart.

TCRdb's table, derived via immunoSEQ multiplex PCR, lists solely in-frame clones and lacks some. The table includes 380,000 or so clones, more than 85% detected once. The treatment is: roughly 19 received Ad26.COV2.S at low or high dose, single or two shots; roughly five received placebo; per-sample allocation not given. Samples came from day 63 after the first vaccine or placebo injection. Germline V gives CDR1 MNHEY, CDR2 SVGAGI. Trimming cost V 5 bases and J 5 bases; bases outside gene matches: 3. This CDR3 has 13 amino acids. Notes on the study in general: Substantial breadth was reported for post-vaccination spike-specific CD8+ and CD4+ T cells.

Remarks on this clone: Its matching antigen is unknown.

Sample: peripheral blood, taken in a trial of Ad26.COV2.S vaccine versus placebo. This chain joins TRBV6-5 and TRBJ2-3; 8 nucleotides match TRBD1. The TCR sequence derives from a person between 18 and 60 years old who received the Ad26.COV2.S COVID-19 vaccine or a placebo. CDR3 in DNA: TGTGCCAGCAGTAAACAGGGGGGAGATACGCAGTATTTT. It specifies CASSKQGGDTQYF.